The rows below give T cell receptor beta chains drawn from one sample of a study of OX40 agonist ivuxolimab in advanced cancers. The table came from immunoSEQ multiplex PCR; TCRdb's copy has only in-frame clones and leaves some out. The sample consists of about 62,000 clones, over 70% of them appearing once. This specimen consisted of CD4+ or CD8+ T cells sorted from blood, obtained in a trial of the OX40 agonist ivuxolimab. The source of these receptors is an adult with an advanced solid tumor such as melanoma, head and neck, liver or kidney cancer. Both conserved end residues are part of each CDR3. D genes are given only for firm matches. Not every row has a clone size; where given, it reads once, few, many or a size class.

CDR3 protein: CAWSGAGRLNTEAFF
CDR3 DNA: TGTGCCTGGAGTGGGGCAGGACGATTGAACACTGAGGCTTTCTTT
V gene: TRBV30
clone size: .
J gene: TRBJ1-1
D gene: .

CDR3 protein: CASSQGVGEYDEQFF
CDR3 DNA: TGCGCCAGCAGCCAAGGAGTGGGGGAATACGATGAGCAGTTCTTC
V gene: TRBV4-1
clone size: .
J gene: TRBJ2-1
D gene: .

CDR3 protein: CATSRSGGTEAFF
CDR3 DNA: TGTGCCACCAGCCGTAGTGGGGGGACTGAAGCTTTCTTT
V gene: TRBV7-9
clone size: few
J gene: TRBJ1-1
D gene: .

CDR3 protein: CASSPGNEQFF
CDR3 DNA: TGTGCCAGCAGTCCCGGGAATGAGCAGTTCTTC
V gene: TRBV6-5
clone size: .
J gene: TRBJ2-1
D gene: .

CDR3 protein: CASSAGTGGGYTF
CDR3 DNA: TGTGCCAGCAGCGCCGGGACAGGGGGAGGCTACACCTTC
V gene: TRBV9
clone size: .
J gene: TRBJ1-2
D gene: TRBD1

CDR3 protein: CASSLETSGGDTQYF
CDR3 DNA: TGTGCCAGCAGCTTGGAGACTAGCGGGGGAGATACGCAGTATTTT
V gene: TRBV5-6
clone size: .
J gene: TRBJ2-3
D gene: TRBD2

CDR3 protein: CAISGQGPPNEQFF
CDR3 DNA: TGTGCCATCAGCGGACAGGGCCCCCCCAATGAGCAGTTCTTC
V gene: TRBV10-3
clone size: .
J gene: TRBJ2-1
D gene: TRBD1

CDR3 protein: CSVQPGRLETQYF
CDR3 DNA: TGCAGCGTACAACCGGGACGTCTTGAGACCCAGTACTTC
V gene: TRBV29-1
clone size: .
J gene: TRBJ2-5
D gene: .

CDR3 protein: CASSLQGTNEKLFF
CDR3 DNA: TGCGCCAGCAGCCTTCAGGGGACTAATGAAAAACTGTTTTTT
V gene: TRBV5-1
clone size: .
J gene: TRBJ1-4
D gene: .

CDR3 protein: CASSYQAATNEKLFF
CDR3 DNA: TGTGCCAGCAGTTACCAAGCTGCAACTAATGAAAAACTGTTTTTT
V gene: TRBV6-6
clone size: .
J gene: TRBJ1-4
D gene: .

CDR3 protein: CASRAGDFLGEQYF
CDR3 DNA: TGTGCCAGCAGGGCAGGGGATTTTCTGGGCGAGCAGTACTTC
V gene: TRBV6-5
clone size: .
J gene: TRBJ2-7
D gene: .

CDR3 protein: CASSQVLSRGGQETQYF
CDR3 DNA: TGTGCCAGCAGCCAAGTTTTATCGCGGGGGGGCCAAGAGACCCAGTACTTC
V gene: TRBV4-2
clone size: .
J gene: TRBJ2-5
D gene: TRBD2

CDR3 protein: CASSQDNVPTDTQYF
CDR3 DNA: TGTGCCAGCAGCCAAGATAACGTCCCCACAGATACGCAGTATTTT
V gene: TRBV4-2
clone size: .
J gene: TRBJ2-3
D gene: .

CDR3 protein: CASTGTSGYNEQFF
CDR3 DNA: TGTGCCAGTACCGGGACTAGCGGATACAATGAGCAGTTCTTC
V gene: TRBV19
clone size: .
J gene: TRBJ2-1
D gene: TRBD2

CDR3 protein: CASSRIQGWETQYF
CDR3 DNA: TGTGCCAGCAGCCGAATCCAGGGCTGGGAGACCCAGTACTTC
V gene: TRBV27
clone size: .
J gene: TRBJ2-5
D gene: .

CDR3 protein: CASSLFDRPNYGYTF
CDR3 DNA: TGTGCCAGCAGCTTGTTCGACAGGCCGAACTATGGCTACACCTTC
V gene: TRBV5-4
clone size: .
J gene: TRBJ1-2
D gene: .

CDR3 protein: CSVRDNHNQPQHF
CDR3 DNA: TGCAGCGTTCGGGACAACCACAATCAGCCCCAGCATTTT
V gene: TRBV29-1
clone size: .
J gene: TRBJ1-5
D gene: .

CDR3 protein: CASSVNTGYMNTEAFF
CDR3 DNA: TGTGCCAGCAGCGTAAACACAGGATATATGAACACTGAAGCTTTCTTT
V gene: TRBV9
clone size: once
J gene: TRBJ1-1
D gene: .

CDR3 protein: CASSSEWDQPQHF
CDR3 DNA: TGTGCCTCCTCTAGCGAATGGGATCAGCCCCAGCATTTT
V gene: TRBV30
clone size: .
J gene: TRBJ1-5
D gene: .

CDR3 protein: CATTAAGTIQETQYF
CDR3 DNA: TGTGCCACCACCGCGGCGGGTACCATCCAAGAGACCCAGTACTTC
V gene: TRBV10-3
clone size: .
J gene: TRBJ2-5
D gene: .

CDR3 protein: CASTRAGGYNEQFF
CDR3 DNA: TGTGCCAGCACTCGAGCGGGGGGATACAATGAGCAGTTCTTC
V gene: TRBV27
clone size: .
J gene: TRBJ2-1
D gene: TRBD2

CDR3 protein: CASTDGGGNEQFF
CDR3 DNA: TGTGCCAGCACCGACGGGGGTGGAAATGAGCAGTTCTTC
V gene: TRBV27
clone size: .
J gene: TRBJ2-1
D gene: .

CDR3 protein: CASSLFESGNTIYF
CDR3 DNA: TGCGCCAGCAGCTTGTTCGAATCTGGAAACACCATATATTTT
V gene: TRBV5-1
clone size: once
J gene: TRBJ1-3
D gene: .

CDR3 protein: CASAEWGTQYF
CDR3 DNA: TGTGCCAGCGCAGAATGGGGGACCCAGTACTTC
V gene: TRBV2
clone size: .
J gene: TRBJ2-5
D gene: .

CDR3 protein: CARRGAQWADFNNEQFF
CDR3 DNA: TGTGCCAGAAGGGGGGCACAGTGGGCGGACTTCAACAATGAGCAGTTCTTC
V gene: TRBV5-3
clone size: .
J gene: TRBJ2-1
D gene: .

CDR3 protein: CASSQEYNPFSDTQYF
CDR3 DNA: TGCGCCAGCAGCCAAGAGTACAATCCTTTTTCAGATACGCAGTATTTT
V gene: TRBV4-1
clone size: .
J gene: TRBJ2-3
D gene: .

CDR3 protein: CASSFRQGDTQYF
CDR3 DNA: TGTGCCAGCAGCTTTAGACAGGGAGATACGCAGTATTTT
V gene: TRBV7-2
clone size: .
J gene: TRBJ2-3
D gene: TRBD1

CDR3 protein: CASSAQGVNEQFF
CDR3 DNA: TGTGCCAGCTCGGCACAGGGGGTGAATGAGCAGTTCTTC
V gene: TRBV18
clone size: .
J gene: TRBJ2-1
D gene: TRBD1

CDR3 protein: CASSSGTLNYGYTF
CDR3 DNA: TGTGCCAGCAGTTCCGGGACACTGAACTATGGCTACACCTTC
V gene: TRBV6-5
clone size: .
J gene: TRBJ1-2
D gene: .

CDR3 protein: CASSLLAGTNYGYTF
CDR3 DNA: TGTGCCAGCAGTTTACTGGCGGGAACTAACTATGGCTACACCTTC
V gene: TRBV27
clone size: .
J gene: TRBJ1-2
D gene: .

CDR3 protein: CASSQDRRTDGYTF
CDR3 DNA: TGTGCCAGCAGCCAAGATCGAAGGACAGATGGCTACACCTTC
V gene: TRBV4-2
clone size: .
J gene: TRBJ1-2
D gene: .

CDR3 protein: CAWSGQGRSNQPQHF
CDR3 DNA: TGTGCCTGGAGTGGACAGGGAAGGAGCAATCAGCCCCAGCATTTT
V gene: TRBV30
clone size: .
J gene: TRBJ1-5
D gene: TRBD1

CDR3 protein: CASSEGGGNGYEQYF
CDR3 DNA: TGTGCCAGCAGTGAGGGCGGGGGGAATGGTTACGAGCAGTACTTC
V gene: TRBV2
clone size: .
J gene: TRBJ2-7
D gene: TRBD2

CDR3 protein: CASGAGSNEQFF
CDR3 DNA: TGTGCCAGCGGGGCGGGAAGCAATGAGCAGTTCTTC
V gene: TRBV7-9
clone size: .
J gene: TRBJ2-1
D gene: .

CDR3 protein: CASTLQNSYNEQFF
CDR3 DNA: TGTGCCAGCACCCTTCAGAACTCCTACAATGAGCAGTTCTTC
V gene: TRBV6-1
clone size: .
J gene: TRBJ2-1
D gene: .

CDR3 protein: CASSQGVKTEAFF
CDR3 DNA: TGTGCCAGCAGCCAAGGGGTGAAAACTGAAGCTTTCTTT
V gene: TRBV14
clone size: .
J gene: TRBJ1-1
D gene: .

CDR3 protein: CASSQDMREGDGYTF
CDR3 DNA: TGCGCCAGCAGCCAAGATATGAGAGAAGGGGACGGCTACACCTTC
V gene: TRBV4-3
clone size: .
J gene: TRBJ1-2
D gene: .

CDR3 protein: CAISDGGANYGYTF
CDR3 DNA: TGTGCCATCAGTGATGGGGGGGCCAACTATGGCTACACCTTC
V gene: TRBV10-3
clone size: few
J gene: TRBJ1-2
D gene: .

CDR3 protein: CASSLRPFNYGYTF
CDR3 DNA: TGTGCCAGCAGCTTGCGTCCATTTAACTATGGCTACACCTTC
V gene: TRBV5-8
clone size: .
J gene: TRBJ1-2
D gene: .

CDR3 protein: CASSPPVSREQFF
CDR3 DNA: TGTGCCAGCTCACCACCGGTCAGCCGGGAGCAGTTCTTC
V gene: TRBV18
clone size: .
J gene: TRBJ2-1
D gene: .

CDR3 protein: CASSRDRGRSTDTQYF
CDR3 DNA: TGCGCCAGCAGCAGGGACAGGGGGAGAAGCACAGATACGCAGTATTTT
V gene: TRBV5-1
clone size: .
J gene: TRBJ2-3
D gene: TRBD1

CDR3 protein: CASSPAQGGRMGIEQYF
CDR3 DNA: TGTGCCAGCTCACCAGCGCAGGGGGGGCGCATGGGGATCGAGCAGTACTTC
V gene: TRBV18
clone size: .
J gene: TRBJ2-7
D gene: .